This T cell receptor beta chain emerged from a study of blood T cell repertoires in COVID-19 (dated by TCRdb to the early 2020s). For the study in its entirety: Collaborator samples came from the United States, Italy and Spain and covered acute and convalescent phases of COVID-19. The material from the prospective study consisted of cDNA or gDNA derived from T cells, B-cell-depleted T cells, or PBMCs. Deeply sampled blood TCRbeta repertoires from subjects exposed to, actively infected with, or recovered from COVID-19 were included in the dataset. The repertoires were released in a freely available public database meant as a resource for research on the immune response to SARS-CoV-2. The samples were drawn from two sources: the first 160 participants of the ongoing ImmuneRACE study, and over 950 subjects contributed by 6 global collaborators. The sample metadata nearly always contained a de-identified subject ID, COVID-19 status, age in years and sex. Where HLA class I and class II types were available, the types were taken from metadata supplied by the sample provider, not from assay-based typing. The research as a whole found: How much clinical and demographic metadata was included differed by source and by participant, and the metadata was provided uncurated.

On this clone itself: Its antigen is not yet known. Per-base qualities were not stored, and no clone one base away is much larger.

TCRbeta CDR3 regions were amplified from genomic DNA using the immunoSEQ Assay, a bias-controlled multiplex PCR. The original pipeline was this. Within the assay, amplification of reference gene primers was used to estimate how many nucleated cells each sample contained. To quantify the absolute abundance of each unique TCRbeta CDR3 rearrangement, sequence reads were collapsed and filtered. For each sample, productive Simpson clonality was calculated as the square root of Simpson's diversity index over productive rearrangements. TCRdb mirrors the immuneACCESS table, restricted to in-frame sequences. Some clones are absent from its copies; in checked studies, under half trace to an unresolved V gene, and the reason for the others is unknown. That table is the source of V, J and clone size, and D and trimming were worked out from the DNA. The sample records some 320,000 clones, more than 90% of which are singletons. The biggest ten clones account for around 2.5% of the sample.

CDR1 and CDR2 were assigned from the germline V gene (reference sequence) as MNHNY and SVGAGI. V sheds 5 bases and J sheds 7 bases, leaving 22 bases between their ends. From its cysteine to its phenylalanine, the CDR3 spans 16 amino acids. Kept here is only the CDR3 DNA, which spans 48 bases and is read in frame from base 1. Participants in the prospective study were aged roughly 18 to 90 years, lived in about two dozen United States geographic areas, and enrolled through a virtual design. Cohort assignment in the prospective study relied on participant-reported clinical history from a screening survey and a study questionnaire. ImmuneRACE Cohort 3 recovered participants were defined by two consecutive negative NP/OP PCR tests, healthcare professional clearance, or symptom resolution. Mobile phlebotomists in the prospective study collected whole blood, serum and a nasopharyngeal or oropharyngeal swab from every participant. Over an approximately 2-month period, participants in the prospective study had the option of providing additional blood draws and questionnaires. Blood samples from the prospective study were shipped frozen or at room temperature prior to DNA extraction.

This receptor chain uses TRBV6-6 and TRBJ2-3, and possibly TRBD2, on 6 matching bases. The TCR sequence derives from a man aged 55 to 70 who had recovered from COVID-19. The sequenced sample was PBMCs or T cells enriched from blood (not recorded which). At the DNA level, the sequence is TGTGCCAGCAGTCCCTCCCAGGGAGGTGGGAGAAATACGCAGTATTTT. The translation is CASSPSQGGGRNTQYF.